This T cell receptor (beta chain) was captured in a study of blood T cells in healthy people across ages. Then a second PCR, running about 6 to 11 cycles, was carried out with a sample-barcoded 5' primer and a J-beta primer mix. TCRdb ran MiXCR on the 5' RACE reads and lists one entry per CDR3 protein. The profile shows about 670,000 distinct CDR3 sequences, 40% to 45% of them singletons. Whole-study findings and limits: Naive T cell percentage by flow cytometry tracked strongly with beta diversity.

Germline V gene lookup returns CDR1 MNHNS and CDR2 SASEGT. V lost 4 bases and J 4 bases, leaving 8 bases between the germline ends. The CDR3 has 13 amino acids. This clonotype was seen a handful of times. Its target is unknown. The rearrangement links TRBV6-1 to TRBJ2-1; perhaps TRBD2 as D (6 bases). The sample comprised blood. This TCR came from a man of 80 years or more in good health. CDR3: CASSGRGYNEQFF. Written as DNA, the CDR3 is TGTGCCAGCAGTGGACGGGGGTACAATGAGCAGTTCTTC.